A single sample gave rise to the 16 T cell receptor beta chains below, sequenced in a study of shared clonotypes between healthy human individuals. Only in-frame clones appear in the TCRdb table, and some are missing; sequencing was by immunoSEQ multiplex PCR. The repertoire holds about 490,000 clones, with roughly 80% as singletons. Sequencing was carried out using PBMCs. Every receptor here comes from a woman in her forties in good health. Some clones in this sample may be carry-over from other donors' samples.

V gene TRBV5-6 combines with J gene TRBJ1-3; D unresolved. Per germline, CDR1 SGHDT and CDR2 YYEEEE. With 4 bases removed from V and 3 bases from J, the gap between germline ends came to 8 bases. The CDR3 is 13 amino acids. The CDR3 region has the DNA TGTGCCAGCAGCCGGACTTTTGGAAACACCATATATTTT. Amino acid sequence: CASSRTFGNTIYF.

This chain links TRBV15 with TRBJ1-1, with a tentative D call TRBD1 (6 bases). CDR1 and CDR2 from the germline V gene are LNHNV and YYDKDF (reference sequence). Trimming shortened V by 2 bases and J by 2 bases, and 12 bases separated the two germline ends. This CDR3 region has 15 residues. The CDR3 coding sequence is TGTGCCACCAGCAGATCAAGGACAGTCAACACTGAAGCTTTCTTT. This codes for CATSRSRTVNTEAFF. Together with reference TRBV15 and TRBJ1-1, the CDR3 gives the full variable domain: DAMVIQNPRYQVTQFGKPVTLSCSQTLNHNVMYWYQQKSSQAPKLLFHYYDKDFNNEADTPDNFQSRRPNTSFCFLDIRSPGLGDTAMYLCATSRSRTVNTEAFFGQGTRLTVV.

The chain is built from TRBV7-6 and TRBJ2-5; 7 bases are a match to TRBD2. Germline CDR1 SGHVS, CDR2 FNYEAQ. With 5 bases clipped from V and 0 bases from J, the junction kept 9 bases outside the gene matches. This CDR3 has 16 amino acids. The CDR3 loop is CASSPASGVYQETQYF. The CDR3, as DNA: TGTGCCAGCAGCCCCGCTAGCGGTGTGTACCAAGAGACCCAGTACTTC.

The V call is TRBV10-3, the J call TRBJ2-7; 7 nucleotides align to TRBD2. The CDR3 loop spans 13 amino acids. Germline V gives CDR1 ENHRY, CDR2 SYGVKD. V lost 9 bases to trimming and J lost 4 bases; unmatched junction nucleotides: 9. The CDR3 here is CAIAGLPLYEQYF. The CDR3, as DNA: TGTGCCATAGCGGGACTACCCCTTTACGAGCAGTACTTC.

The chain employs TRBV5-1 and TRBJ2-2; D may be TRBD2 (5 bases). V lost 4 bases to trimming and J lost 0 bases, with 10 bases between them. The germline V gene encodes CDR1 SGHRS and CDR2 YFSETQ. The CDR3 has 15 amino acids. The CDR3 protein is CASSPRDSNTGELFF. The DNA of the CDR3 is TGCGCCAGCAGCCCTCGGGATTCGAACACCGGGGAGCTGTTTTTT.

Notes on this clone: A single base is all that separates this from a far larger clone, so a read error is likely. Distinct nucleotide sequences in the sample also encode this CDR3. For the CDR3, the DNA is TGCGCTAGCAGCCATGGCAGGGGATATGGCTACACCTTC. Translating it yields CASSHGRGYGYTF. The chain recombines TRBV4-3 with TRBJ1-2; perhaps TRBD1 as D (6 bases). The length of the CDR3 is 13 residues. The germline V gene has CDR1 LGHNA and CDR2 YSLEER.

The chain uses TRBV9 and TRBJ1-1; D is unclear. From germline, CDR1 is SGDLS and CDR2 YYNGEE. The CDR3 is 16 residues long. The ends were cut back, 0 bases at V and 5 bases at J, with 17 bases in the middle. The CDR3 here is CASSVGLPVGTTEAFF. In DNA, the CDR3 is TGTGCCAGCAGCGTAGGGTTGCCAGTGGGAACAACTGAAGCTTTCTTT. Drawing the rest from reference TRBV9 and TRBJ1-1, the complete variable domain is DSGVTQTPKHLITATGQRVTLRCSPRSGDLSVYWYQQSLDQGLQFLIQYYNGEERAKGNILERFSAQQFPDLHSELNLSSLELGDSALYFCASSVGLPVGTTEAFFGQGTRLTVV.

A word on this clone: It differs at one base from a far larger clone, so likely a read error. The same CDR3 can be traced to other DNA sequences in this sample. This rearrangement joins TRBV6-5 to TRBJ1-5; D is uncertain. Germline V CDR1 and CDR2: MNHEY, SVGAGI. The CDR3 runs to 14 residues. The CDR3 protein is CASSPSSGDQPQHF. The DNA for the CDR3 is TGTGCCAGCAGCCCCTCAAGTGGGGATCAGCCACAGCATTTT.

The CDR3 loop reads CASSPGGGRDNEQYF. The CDR3 DNA is TGTGCCAGCTCACCCGGCGGGGGCAGGGACAACGAGCAGTACTTC. The V call is TRBV18, the J call TRBJ2-7, with a possible D match to TRBD2 (7 bases). V was shortened by 3 bases and J by 5 bases, with 17 bases between the two germline ends. CDR3 length: 15 residues. Germline CDR1 and CDR2: KGHSH and LQKENI.

The table lists this clone with a count of one. V usage is TRBV7-2 and J usage is TRBJ2-5, with D perhaps matching TRBD1 (5 bases). With 4 bases removed from V and 4 bases from J, the gap between germline ends came to 10 bases. The CDR3 is 13 residues long. CDR1 is SGHTA and CDR2 is FQGNSA in the germline V gene. DNA for the CDR3: TGTGCCAGCAGCTGGGGCCCCCTAGAGACCCAGTACTTC. This sequence encodes CASSWGPLETQYF.

The chain carries TRBV4-3 and TRBJ2-7; 10 nucleotides agree with TRBD2. Trimming took 0 bases from V and 0 from J; bases not matched to a gene: 2. CDR1 and CDR2 from the germline V gene are LGHNA and YSLEER. The CDR3 consists of 16 residues. The CDR3 region is CASSQEASGSSYEQYF. CDR3 DNA: TGCGCCAGCAGCCAAGAAGCTAGCGGGAGCTCCTACGAGCAGTACTTC.

This clone has just a few counts. The chain carries TRBV7-9 and TRBJ1-1; tentatively, D is TRBD1 (6 bases). Trimming removed 1 base at V and 1 base at J, with 7 bases between. The CDR3 is 14 amino acids. CDR1 is SEHNR and CDR2 is FQNEAQ in the germline V gene (reference sequence). This CDR3 is CASSLVQGNTEAFF. The DNA of the CDR3 is TGTGCCAGCAGCTTAGTACAGGGGAACACTGAAGCTTTCTTT.

V and J are TRBV6-1 and TRBJ2-1; either TRBD1 or TRBD2 may fit D (5 bases each). The CDR3 runs 15 residues. Germline-derived CDR1 and CDR2 are MNHNS and SASEGT. V dropped 8 bases and J dropped 4 bases, with 18 bases sitting between them. The CDR3, as DNA: TGTGCCAGCCCCCGTAGCGCTGGGGGTTACAATGAGCAGTTCTTC. Its translation: CASPRSAGGYNEQFF.

This clone has only a few counts. Being one base from a much bigger clone, this may be a read error. Without the conserved terminal phenylalanine or tryptophan, this CDR3 likely stems from a read error. The identical CDR3 is also encoded by other nucleotide sequences in the sample. The chain joins TRBV18 to TRBJ2-7, with a possible D match to TRBD2 (5 bases). The V gene's germline CDR1 is KGHSH and CDR2 LQKENI. The CDR3 length is 15 residues. Trimming removed 3 bases at V and 3 bases at J, with 15 bases between. The CDR3 sequence: CASSPRSRTLYEQYL. CDR3 DNA sequence: TGTGCCAGCTCACCCCGCTCGAGGACTCTCTACGAGCAGTACCTC.

Concerning this clone: This may stem from a read error, because a much larger clone lies one nucleotide away. This same CDR3 is encoded by further DNA sequences in the sample. The CDR3 DNA is TGTGCCAGCAGCGTGGCAGGGCAAGGATCACCCCTCCACTTT. Protein product: CASSVAGQGSPLHF. The chain joins TRBV9 to TRBJ1-6, with D perhaps TRBD1 (5 bases). The germline V and J ends were trimmed by 2 bases and 10 bases, with 13 bases remaining between them. CDR1 is SGDLS and CDR2 is YYNGEE in the germline V gene. The CDR3 covers 14 residues.

In this sample, this clone turned up once. The chain is built from TRBV4-1 and TRBJ2-7, with 10 bases identical to TRBD2. The germline CDR1 and CDR2 sequences are MGHRA and YSYEKL. After removal of 3 bases from V and 4 bases from J, the junction contained 6 bases not matched to a gene. The CDR3 has 15 amino acids. The CDR3 spells CASSHSSGSQYEQYF. The CDR3 DNA reads TGCGCCAGCAGCCACTCTAGCGGGAGTCAGTACGAGCAGTACTTC.